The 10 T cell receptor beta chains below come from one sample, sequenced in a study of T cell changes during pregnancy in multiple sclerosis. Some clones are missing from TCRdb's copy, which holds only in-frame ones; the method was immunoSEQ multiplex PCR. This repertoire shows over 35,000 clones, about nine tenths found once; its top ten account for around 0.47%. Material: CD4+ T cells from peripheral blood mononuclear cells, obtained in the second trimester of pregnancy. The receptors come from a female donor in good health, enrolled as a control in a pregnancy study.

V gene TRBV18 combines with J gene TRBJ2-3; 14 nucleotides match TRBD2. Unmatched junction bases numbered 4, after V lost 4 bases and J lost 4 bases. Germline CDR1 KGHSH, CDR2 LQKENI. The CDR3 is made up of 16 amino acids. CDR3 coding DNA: TGTGCCAGCTCACGTGGGACTAGCGGGAGCTCAGATACGCAGTATTTT. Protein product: CASSRGTSGSSDTQYF.

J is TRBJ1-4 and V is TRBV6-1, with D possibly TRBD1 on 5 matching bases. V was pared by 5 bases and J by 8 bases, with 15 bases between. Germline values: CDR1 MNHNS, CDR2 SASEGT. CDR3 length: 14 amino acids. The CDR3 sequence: CASSSSGGYEKLFF. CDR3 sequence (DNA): TGTGCCAGCAGTTCCAGCGGGGGATACGAAAAACTGTTTTTT.

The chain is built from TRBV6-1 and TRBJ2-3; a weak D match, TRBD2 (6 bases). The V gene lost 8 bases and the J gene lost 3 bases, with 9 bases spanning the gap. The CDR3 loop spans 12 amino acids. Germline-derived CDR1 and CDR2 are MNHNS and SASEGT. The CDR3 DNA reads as TGTGCCAGCGGCCGGGAGACAGATACGCAGTATTTT. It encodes CASGRETDTQYF.

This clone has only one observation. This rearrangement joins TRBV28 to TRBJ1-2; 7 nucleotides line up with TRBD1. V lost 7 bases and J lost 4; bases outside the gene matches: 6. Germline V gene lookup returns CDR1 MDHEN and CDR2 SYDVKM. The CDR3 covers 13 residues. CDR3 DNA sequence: TGTGCCAGCAAAACCGGGACAGTCTATGGCTACACCTTC. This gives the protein CASKTGTVYGYTF.

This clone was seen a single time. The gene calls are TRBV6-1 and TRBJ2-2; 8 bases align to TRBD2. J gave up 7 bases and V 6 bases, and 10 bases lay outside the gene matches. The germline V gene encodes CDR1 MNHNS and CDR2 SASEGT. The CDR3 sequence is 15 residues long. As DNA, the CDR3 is TGTGCCAGCAGAACCGGGACTAGTCCCCTCGGGGAGCTGTTTTTT. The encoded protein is CASRTGTSPLGELFF.

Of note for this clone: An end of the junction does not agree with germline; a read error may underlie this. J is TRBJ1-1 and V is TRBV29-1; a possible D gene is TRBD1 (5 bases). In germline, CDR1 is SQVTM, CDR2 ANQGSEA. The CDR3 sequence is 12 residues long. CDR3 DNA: TGCAGCGTTGATGGGGCAGCCCCTGAAACTTTCTTT. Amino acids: CSVDGAAPETFF. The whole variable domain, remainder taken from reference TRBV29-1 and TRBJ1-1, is SAVISQKPSRDICQRGTSLTIQCQVDSQVTMMFWYRQQPGQSLTLIATANQGSEATYESGFVIDKFPISRPNLTFSTLTVSNMSPEDSSIYLCSVDGAAPETFFGQGTRLTVV.

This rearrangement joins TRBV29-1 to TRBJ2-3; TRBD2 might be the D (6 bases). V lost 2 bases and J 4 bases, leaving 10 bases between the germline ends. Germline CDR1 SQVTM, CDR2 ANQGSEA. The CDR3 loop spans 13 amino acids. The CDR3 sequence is CSVESVAADTQYF. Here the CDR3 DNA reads TGCAGCGTTGAATCGGTAGCGGCAGATACGCAGTATTTT.

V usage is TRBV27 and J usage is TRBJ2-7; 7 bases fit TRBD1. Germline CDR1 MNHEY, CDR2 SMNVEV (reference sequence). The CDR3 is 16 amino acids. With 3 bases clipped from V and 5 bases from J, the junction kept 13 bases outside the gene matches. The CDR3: CASSLTPGTARDEQYF. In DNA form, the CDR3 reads TGTGCCAGCAGTTTGACCCCTGGGACAGCGAGGGACGAGCAGTACTTC.

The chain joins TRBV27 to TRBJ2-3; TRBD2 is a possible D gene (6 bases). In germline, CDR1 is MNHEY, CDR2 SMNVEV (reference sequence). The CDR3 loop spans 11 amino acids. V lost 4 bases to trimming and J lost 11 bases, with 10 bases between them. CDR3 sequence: CASSSGEGQYF. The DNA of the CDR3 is TGTGCCAGCAGTTCGGGGGAAGGGCAGTATTTT.

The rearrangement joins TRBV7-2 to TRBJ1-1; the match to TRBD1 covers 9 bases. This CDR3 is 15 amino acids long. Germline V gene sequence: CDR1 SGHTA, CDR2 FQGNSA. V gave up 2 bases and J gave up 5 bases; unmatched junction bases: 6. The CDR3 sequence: CASSLWGQGMTEAFF. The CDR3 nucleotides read TGTGCCAGCAGCTTATGGGGACAGGGTATGACTGAAGCTTTCTTT.